This T cell receptor beta chain is drawn from a study of CD8 T cells in ankylosing spondylitis (dated by TCRdb to about 2017). In terms of the full investigation: To find TCR variants linked to disease, the study profiled T cell receptor beta repertoires in ankylosing spondylitis patients and healthy donors. Peripheral blood was sampled, and synovial fluid was additionally collected from ankylosing spondylitis patients. The full study cohort comprised around 25 ankylosing spondylitis patients and some 110 healthy donors. On the study overall, not on this receptor specifically: A TCR beta motif of 7 or 8 highly homologous amino acid variants appeared characteristic of blood from ankylosing spondylitis patients. Some TCR beta motif variants had previously been reported in synovial fluid and blood of reactive arthritis patients, which suggested common disease-initiation mechanisms. The disease-linked clones had a CD8+ phenotype and were found at relatively low frequencies in peripheral blood. The disease-linked clones were reported as significantly enriched in matched synovial fluid samples from ankylosing spondylitis patients.

A note on this clonotype: Its cognate antigen has yet to be identified. Base qualities are not at hand, and no much larger clone is one base apart.

Reading from cysteine to phenylalanine, the CDR3 counts 16 amino acids. The kept DNA is CDR3 alone, 48 bases in frame from the first base. For CDR1 and CDR2, the germline V gene (reference sequence) lists LNHNV and YYDKDF. V is shortened by 1 base, J by 0 bases, and the region joining them spans 10 bases. TCRdb names Illumina HiSeq 2500 as the instrument used. TCR beta libraries were prepared by quantitative 5'-RACE with molecular barcodes. In the authors' own workflow: To identify disease-linked TCR variants, a new computational method was used, one built on a probabilistic model of VDJ rearrangement. TCRdb reworked the public reads: Q25 trimming with fastp, MiXCR clone assembly, productive beta chains retained. Records with the same CDR3 protein are collapsed into one entry carrying the most frequent genes and DNA. The V and J calls, along with clone size, are taken from TCRdb and not from the paper's own processing. In this sample the table shows roughly 700,000 distinct CDR3 sequences, over 15% of which occur a single time. The top ten clones comprise about 19% of the sample.

Sequences were obtained from blood, either unsorted or a sorted T cell fraction (not recorded which). This clonotype was obtained from a male donor with ankylosing spondylitis. Recombination linked TRBV15 to TRBJ2-4; possibly the D gene is TRBD1, per 5 matching bases. The CDR3 region: CATSRVQGSAKNIQYF. Here is the DNA: TGTGCCACCAGCAGAGTGCAGGGCTCAGCCAAAAACATTCAGTACTTC. Outside the CDR3, residues come from the reference TRBV15 and TRBJ2-4 proteins, so the full variable domain is: DAMVIQNPRYQVTQFGKPVTLSCSQTLNHNVMYWYQQKSSQAPKLLFHYYDKDFNNEADTPDNFQSRRPNTSFCFLDIRSPGLGDTAMYLCATSRVQGSAKNIQYFGAGTRLSVL.